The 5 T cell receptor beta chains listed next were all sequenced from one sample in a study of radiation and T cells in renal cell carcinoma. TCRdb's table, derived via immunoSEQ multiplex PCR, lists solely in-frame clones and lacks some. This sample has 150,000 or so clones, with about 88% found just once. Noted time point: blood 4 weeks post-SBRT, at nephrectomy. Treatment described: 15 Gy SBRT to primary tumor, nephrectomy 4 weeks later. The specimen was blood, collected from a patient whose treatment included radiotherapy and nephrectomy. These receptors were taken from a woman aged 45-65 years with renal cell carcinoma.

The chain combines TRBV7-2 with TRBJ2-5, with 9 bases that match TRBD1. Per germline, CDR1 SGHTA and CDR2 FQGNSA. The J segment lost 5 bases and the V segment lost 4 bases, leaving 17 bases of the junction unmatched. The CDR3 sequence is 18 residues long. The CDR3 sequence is CASSSRNWTGDRLETQYF. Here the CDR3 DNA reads TGTGCCAGCAGCTCGCGTAATTGGACAGGGGACAGGTTGGAGACCCAGTACTTC. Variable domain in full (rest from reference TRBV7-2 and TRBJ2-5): GAGVSQSPSNKVTEKGKDVELRCDPISGHTALYWYRQSLGQGLEFLIYFQGNSAPDKSGLPSDRFSAERTGGSVSTLTIQRTQQEDSAVYLCASSSRNWTGDRLETQYFGPGTRLLVL.

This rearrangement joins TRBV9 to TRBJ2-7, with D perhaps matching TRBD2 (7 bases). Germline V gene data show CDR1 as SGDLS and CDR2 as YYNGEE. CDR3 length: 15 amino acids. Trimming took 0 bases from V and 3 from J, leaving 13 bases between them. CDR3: CASSVGGGLLYEQYF. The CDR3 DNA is TGTGCCAGCAGCGTAGGCGGGGGCTTGCTCTACGAGCAGTACTTC.

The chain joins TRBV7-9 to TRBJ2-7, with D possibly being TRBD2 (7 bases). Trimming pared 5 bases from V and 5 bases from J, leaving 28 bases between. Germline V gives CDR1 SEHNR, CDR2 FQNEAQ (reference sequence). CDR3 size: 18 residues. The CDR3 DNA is TGTGCCAGCAGCCGTACAGGGTTCGGGGGGCGAAGTAGCCACGAGCAGTACTTC. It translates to CASSRTGFGGRSSHEQYF.

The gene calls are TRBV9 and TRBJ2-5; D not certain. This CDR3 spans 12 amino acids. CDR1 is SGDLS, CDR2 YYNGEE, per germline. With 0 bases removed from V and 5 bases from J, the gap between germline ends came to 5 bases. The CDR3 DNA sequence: TGTGCCAGCAGCGTAGATCTGGAGACCCAGTACTTC. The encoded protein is CASSVDLETQYF.

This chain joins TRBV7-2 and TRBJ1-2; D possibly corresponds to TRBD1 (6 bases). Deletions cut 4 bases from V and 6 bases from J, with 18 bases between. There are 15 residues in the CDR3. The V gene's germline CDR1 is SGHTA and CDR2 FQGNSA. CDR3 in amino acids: CASSWGRGGPDGYTF. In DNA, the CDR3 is TGTGCCAGCAGCTGGGGGCGGGGAGGGCCTGATGGCTACACCTTC. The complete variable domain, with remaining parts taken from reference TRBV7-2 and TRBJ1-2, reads GAGVSQSPSNKVTEKGKDVELRCDPISGHTALYWYRQSLGQGLEFLIYFQGNSAPDKSGLPSDRFSAERTGGSVSTLTIQRTQQEDSAVYLCASSWGRGGPDGYTFGSGTRLTVV.